This T cell receptor (beta chain) originates from a study of T-cell reconstitution after alpha-beta-depleted transplantation in children. This clonotype was observed at least ten times. Its specificity is not known. Findings and caveats of the study: Counts and diversity of T cells one year after transplant came mostly from newly produced T cells.

Germline V lookup: CDR1 MDHEN, CDR2 SYDVKM. The CDR3 runs 14 residues. With 2 bases removed from V and 3 bases from J, the gap between germline ends came to 9 bases. During its preparation, the TCRbeta library received unique molecular identifiers. TCRdb reprocessed the PCR reads with MiXCR, giving one entry per CDR3 protein. The sample shows around 200,000 distinct CDR3 sequences, approximately 11% of them seen only once. The chain carries TRBV28 and TRBJ2-3; a possible D gene is TRBD1 (6 bases). This receptor was taken from a child younger than two with acute myeloid leukemia, due to receive a stem cell transplant. The material was PBMCs, obtained before TCRalphabeta/CD19-depleted stem cell transplant. The CDR3 DNA is TGTGCCAGCAGTTTACCAGGGGAGACAGATACGCAGTATTTT. It codes for CASSLPGETDTQYF.